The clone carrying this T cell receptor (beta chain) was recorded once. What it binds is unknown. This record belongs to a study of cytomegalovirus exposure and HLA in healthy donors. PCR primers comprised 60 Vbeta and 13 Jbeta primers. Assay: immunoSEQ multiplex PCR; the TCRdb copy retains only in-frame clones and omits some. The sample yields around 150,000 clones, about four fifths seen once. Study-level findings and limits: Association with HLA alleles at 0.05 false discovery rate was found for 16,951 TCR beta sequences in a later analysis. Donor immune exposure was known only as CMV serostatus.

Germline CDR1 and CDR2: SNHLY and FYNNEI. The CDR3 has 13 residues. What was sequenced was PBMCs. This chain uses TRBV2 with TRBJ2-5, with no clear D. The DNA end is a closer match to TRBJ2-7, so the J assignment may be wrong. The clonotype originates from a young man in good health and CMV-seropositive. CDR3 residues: CASSEGDKSEQYF. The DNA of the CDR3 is TGTGCCAGCAGTGAAGGTGACAAGTCCGAGCAGTACTTC.